This T cell receptor beta chain was recorded in a study of blood T cell repertoires in COVID-19. In the study overall: There were acute and convalescent COVID-19 samples, and they came from the United States, Italy and Spain. Nucleic acid was either cDNA or gDNA, and it came from T cells, B-cell-depleted T cells, or PBMCs.

TCRdb's copy holds only in-frame clones and misses some; the assay was immunoSEQ multiplex PCR. The sample shows some 200,000 clones, 84% of them seen only once. CDR1 is ENHRY, CDR2 SYGVKD, per germline. The CDR3 is 13 amino acids. V shed 0 bases and J shed 5 bases, with 5 bases lying between them. The clonotype originates from a woman aged 40 to 50 who had recovered from COVID-19. The sequenced sample was peripheral blood. This rearrangement joins TRBV10-3 to TRBJ1-5, with unresolved D. The CDR3 here is CAISESNYQPQHF. CDR3 nucleotide sequence: TGTGCCATCAGTGAGTCGAACTATCAGCCCCAGCATTTT.